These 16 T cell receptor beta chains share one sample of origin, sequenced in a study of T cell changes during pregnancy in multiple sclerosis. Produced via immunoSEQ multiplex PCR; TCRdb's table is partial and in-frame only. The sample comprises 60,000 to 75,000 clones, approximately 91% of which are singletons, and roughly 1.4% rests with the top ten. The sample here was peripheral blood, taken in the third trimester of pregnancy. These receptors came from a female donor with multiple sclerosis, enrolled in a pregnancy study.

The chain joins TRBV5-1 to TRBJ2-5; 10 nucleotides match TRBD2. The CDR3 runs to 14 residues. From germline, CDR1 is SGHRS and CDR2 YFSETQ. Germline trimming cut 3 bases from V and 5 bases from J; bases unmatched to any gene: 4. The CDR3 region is CASSWNSGGETQYF. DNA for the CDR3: TGCGCCAGCAGCTGGAATAGCGGGGGGGAGACCCAGTACTTC.

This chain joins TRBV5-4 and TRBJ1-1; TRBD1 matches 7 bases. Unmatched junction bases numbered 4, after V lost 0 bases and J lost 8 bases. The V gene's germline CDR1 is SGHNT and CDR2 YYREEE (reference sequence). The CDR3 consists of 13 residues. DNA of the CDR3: TGTGCCAGCAGCTTGGGGGTGACAGGGGAAGCTTTCTTT. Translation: CASSLGVTGEAFF.

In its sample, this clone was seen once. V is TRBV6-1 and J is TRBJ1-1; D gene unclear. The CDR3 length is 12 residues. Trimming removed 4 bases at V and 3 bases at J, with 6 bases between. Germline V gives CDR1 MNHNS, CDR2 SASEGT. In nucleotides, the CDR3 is TGTGCCAGCAGTGGAGCCGACACTGAAGCTTTCTTT. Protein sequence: CASSGADTEAFF.

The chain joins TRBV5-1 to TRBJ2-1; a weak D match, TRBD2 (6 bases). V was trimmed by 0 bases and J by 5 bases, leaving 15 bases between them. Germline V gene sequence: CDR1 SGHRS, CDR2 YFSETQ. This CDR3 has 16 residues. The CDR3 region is CASSLAIGGAHNEQFF. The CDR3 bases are TGCGCCAGCAGCTTGGCCATCGGGGGTGCACACAATGAGCAGTTCTTC.

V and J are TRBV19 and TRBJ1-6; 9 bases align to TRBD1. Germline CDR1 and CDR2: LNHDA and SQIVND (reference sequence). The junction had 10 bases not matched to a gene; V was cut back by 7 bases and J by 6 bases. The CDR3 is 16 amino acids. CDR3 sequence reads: CASTLKGTGINSPLHF. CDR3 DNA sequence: TGTGCCAGTACCCTTAAGGGGACAGGGATTAATTCACCCCTCCACTTT.

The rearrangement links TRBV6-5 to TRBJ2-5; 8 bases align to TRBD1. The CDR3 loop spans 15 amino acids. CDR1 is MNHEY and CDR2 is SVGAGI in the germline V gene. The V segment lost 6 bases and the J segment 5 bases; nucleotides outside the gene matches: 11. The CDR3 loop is CASRPGQGGWETQYF. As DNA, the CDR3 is TGTGCCAGCAGACCTGGACAGGGCGGTTGGGAGACCCAGTACTTC.

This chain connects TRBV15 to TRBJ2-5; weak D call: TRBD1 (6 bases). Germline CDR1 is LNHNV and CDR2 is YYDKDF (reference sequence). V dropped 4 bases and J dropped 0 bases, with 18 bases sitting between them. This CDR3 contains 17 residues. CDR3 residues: CATSTGRTAEYQETQYF. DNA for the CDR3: TGTGCCACCAGCACGGGGCGGACAGCCGAGTACCAAGAGACCCAGTACTTC.

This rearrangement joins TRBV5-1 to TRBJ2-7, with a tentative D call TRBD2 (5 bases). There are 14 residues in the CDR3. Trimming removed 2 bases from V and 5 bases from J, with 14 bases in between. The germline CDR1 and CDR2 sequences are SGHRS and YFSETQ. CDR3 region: CASSFRSAANEQYF. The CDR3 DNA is TGCGCCAGCAGCTTCAGATCAGCGGCGAACGAGCAGTACTTC.

As DNA, the CDR3 is TGTGCCAGCAGCCGCTTTAGAGGGAAGGCCTACGGCTACACCTTC. As protein: CASSRFRGKAYGYTF. The gene calls are TRBV7-9 and TRBJ1-2; D unclear. This CDR3 region has 15 residues. CDR1 SEHNR and CDR2 FQNEAQ come from the germline V gene (reference sequence). The V end lost 5 bases, the J end lost 8 bases, and 21 bases lay between the germline ends.

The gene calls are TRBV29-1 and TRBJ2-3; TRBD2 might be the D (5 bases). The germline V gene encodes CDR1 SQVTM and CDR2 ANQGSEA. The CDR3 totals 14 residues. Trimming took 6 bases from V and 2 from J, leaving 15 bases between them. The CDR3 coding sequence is TGCAGCGTCCTGAGCGGCAGGTTCACAGATACGCAGTATTTT. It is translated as CSVLSGRFTDTQYF.

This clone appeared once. The CDR3 DNA follows: TGCAGCGTGGATTGGGACAGCCTGGATGGGCCGAACACCGGGGAGCTGTTTTTT. It encodes CSVDWDSLDGPNTGELFF. The rearrangement uses TRBV29-1 and TRBJ2-2; 7 bases match TRBD1. Unmatched junction bases numbered 16, after V lost 6 bases and J lost 0 bases. There are 18 residues in the CDR3. CDR1 is SQVTM, CDR2 ANQGSEA, per germline.

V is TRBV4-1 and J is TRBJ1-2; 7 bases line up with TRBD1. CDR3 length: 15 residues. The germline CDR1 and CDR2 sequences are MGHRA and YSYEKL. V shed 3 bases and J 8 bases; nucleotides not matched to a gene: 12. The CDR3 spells CASSQRDRDLWGYTF. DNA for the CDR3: TGCGCCAGCAGCCAGCGGGACAGAGATTTATGGGGCTACACCTTC.

CDR3 region: CASSLRPGVASGNTIYF. CDR3 sequence (DNA): TGTGCCAGCAGCTTACGTCCAGGGGTAGCGTCAGGAAACACCATATATTTT. The chain is built from TRBV7-2 and TRBJ1-3; perhaps TRBD1 as D (6 bases). The ends were cut back, 2 bases at V and 4 bases at J, with 18 bases in the middle. The CDR3 runs to 17 residues. The germline V gene has CDR1 SGHTA and CDR2 FQGNSA.

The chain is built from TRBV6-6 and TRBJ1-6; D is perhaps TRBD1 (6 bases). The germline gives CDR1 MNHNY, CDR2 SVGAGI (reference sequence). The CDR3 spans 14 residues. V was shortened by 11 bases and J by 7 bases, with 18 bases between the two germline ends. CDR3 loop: CASGGGRGNSPLHF. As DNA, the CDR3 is TGTGCCTCGGGGGGGGGCCGGGGGAATTCACCCCTCCACTTT.

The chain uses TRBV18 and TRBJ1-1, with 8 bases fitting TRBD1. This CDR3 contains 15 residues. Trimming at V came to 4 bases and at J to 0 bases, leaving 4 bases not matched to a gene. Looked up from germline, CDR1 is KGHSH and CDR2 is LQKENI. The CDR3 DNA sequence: TGTGCCAGCTCACTCAGACAGGGGATGAACACTGAAGCTTTCTTT. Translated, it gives CASSLRQGMNTEAFF.

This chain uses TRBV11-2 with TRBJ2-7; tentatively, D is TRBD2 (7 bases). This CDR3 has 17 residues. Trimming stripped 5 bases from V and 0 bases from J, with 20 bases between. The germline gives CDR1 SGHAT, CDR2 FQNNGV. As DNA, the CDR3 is TGTGCCAGCAGCGTACGGACAGCGGGGACTGGCTCCTACGAGCAGTACTTC. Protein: CASSVRTAGTGSYEQYF.